This T cell receptor (beta chain) originates from a study of spatial heterogeneity in lung cancer. Study-level results: Tumor mutation counts were tracked by expanded intratumoral alpha and beta TCR counts.

Time point reported: sample taken at primary tumor resection. From tumor, nontumor lung or frozen PBMC, whole RNA was taken unsorted for sequencing. This clonotype was seen ten or more times. Antigen: not known. With the library built for alpha chains, this beta chain is off target and its frequency is not meaningful. TCRdb itself ran the 5' RACE reads through MiXCR, one entry per CDR3 protein. The sample holds over 10,000 distinct CDR3 sequences, over 4.5% seen once. The TCR was taken from a male donor with early-stage non-small cell lung cancer. The sample in question was lung tumor tissue, obtained at surgery.

This CDR3 is CASRLCCGPGELFF. The CDR3 DNA reads as TGTGCAAGTCGCTTGTGTTGCGGGCCCGGGGAGCTGTTTTTT. The chain carries TRBV12-2 and TRBJ2-2; TRBD2, as called in the table, went unchecked against the DNA. TRBV12-2 is shown as a pseudogene. The CDR3 totals 14 residues.